The next 18 T cell receptor beta chains were all read from a single sample in a study of shared clonotypes between healthy human individuals. Using immunoSEQ multiplex PCR, the repertoire was profiled, and TCRdb retains in-frame clones only, with some absent. The sample consists of about 1.4 million clones, approximately 97% of them appearing once. Sequencing used naive CD4+ T cells sorted from blood. Subset described: CD45RA+ positively selected. Source of these receptors: a man aged 30 to 45 in good health.

V is TRBV9 and J is TRBJ2-1, with TRBD2 identical over 8 bases. Germline V gives CDR1 SGDLS, CDR2 YYNGEE. The CDR3 loop spans 15 amino acids. J was trimmed by 8 bases and V by 0 bases; bases with no gene match: 7. DNA for the CDR3: TGTGCCAGCAGCGTAGTGGGGACTAGTACCGATGAGCAGTTCTTC. Its translation: CASSVVGTSTDEQFF. Complete variable domain (other parts from reference TRBV9 and TRBJ2-1): DSGVTQTPKHLITATGQRVTLRCSPRSGDLSVYWYQQSLDQGLQFLIQYYNGEERAKGNILERFSAQQFPDLHSELNLSSLELGDSALYFCASSVVGTSTDEQFFGPGTRLTVL.

Details on this clone: The same CDR3 can be traced to other DNA sequences in this sample. The chain is built from TRBV7-6 and TRBJ2-3; TRBD2 matches at 8 bases. Per germline, CDR1 SGHVS and CDR2 FNYEAQ. J gave up 4 bases and V 3 bases, and 6 bases lay outside the gene matches. The CDR3 loop spans 15 amino acids. CDR3 coding DNA: TGTGCCAGCAGCTTGGGGACTAGTGGGGCAGATACGCAGTATTTT. Translation gives CASSLGTSGADTQYF.

The chain employs TRBV7-9 and TRBJ1-1; D is uncertain. V lost 6 bases, J lost 4 bases, and 15 bases lay in between. In germline, CDR1 is SEHNR, CDR2 FQNEAQ (reference sequence). This CDR3 contains 14 residues. The CDR3 sequence: CASRDRSGGTEAFF. DNA of the CDR3: TGTGCCAGCAGGGACCGGAGTGGTGGCACTGAAGCTTTCTTT.

In its sample, this clone was seen once. The same CDR3 arises from other DNA sequences in this sample as well. The gene calls are TRBV5-1 and TRBJ1-5; no clear D. Looked up from germline, CDR1 is SGHRS and CDR2 is YFSETQ. V shed 4 bases and J shed 1 base, with 6 bases lying between them. The CDR3 loop spans 13 amino acids. The CDR3 DNA follows: TGCGCCAGCAGCCCCGGGAGCAATCAGCCCCAGCATTTT. Translating gives CASSPGSNQPQHF.

This chain connects TRBV14 to TRBJ2-1; TRBD1 is a possible D gene (6 bases). The CDR3 totals 14 residues. The germline V and J ends were trimmed by 3 bases and 7 bases, with 13 bases remaining between them. CDR1 is SGHDN, CDR2 FVKESK, per germline. The CDR3 spells CASSHRSRGNEQFF. For the CDR3, the DNA is TGTGCCAGCAGCCACCGCTCGAGGGGGAATGAGCAGTTCTTC.

This chain joins TRBV7-2 and TRBJ2-3; the D is unclear. The CDR3 has 14 amino acids. The V end lost 5 bases, the J end lost 2 bases, and 11 bases lay between the germline ends. Looked up from germline, CDR1 is SGHTA and CDR2 is FQGNSA. In DNA form, the CDR3 reads TGTGCCAGCAGCCTGCTGGCTAACACAGATACGCAGTATTTT. Amino acids: CASSLLANTDTQYF. Drawing the rest from reference TRBV7-2 and TRBJ2-3, the complete variable domain is GAGVSQSPSNKVTEKGKDVELRCDPISGHTALYWYRQSLGQGLEFLIYFQGNSAPDKSGLPSDRFSAERTGGSVSTLTIQRTQQEDSAVYLCASSLLANTDTQYFGPGTRLTVL.

The chain links TRBV7-9 to TRBJ2-1; 7 bases map to TRBD2. After removal of 4 bases from V and 0 bases from J, the junction contained 9 bases not matched to a gene. The CDR3 consists of 17 residues. Per germline, CDR1 SEHNR and CDR2 FQNEAQ (reference sequence). The CDR3 DNA reads TGTGCCAGCAGCTCCCGCCTCGGGGAGGGCTCCTACAATGAGCAGTTCTTC. Its protein product is CASSSRLGEGSYNEQFF.

The count of this clone is one. V and J are TRBV7-3 and TRBJ1-2; D remains unclear. CDR3 size: 13 residues. Trimming took off 3 bases at V and 3 bases at J, with 8 bases between the two ends. Germline CDR1 SGHTA, CDR2 FQGTGA. CDR3 region: CASSLNTDYGYTF. CDR3 nucleotide sequence: TGTGCCAGCAGCTTGAACACAGACTATGGCTACACCTTC.

The chain recombines TRBV10-3 with TRBJ2-6; possible D gene TRBD2, 5 bases. The germline V gene encodes CDR1 ENHRY and CDR2 SYGVKD. CDR3 length equals 17 residues. Between the trimmed V and J ends, which lost 5 bases and 0 bases, there was a span of 14 bases. The CDR3, as DNA: TGTGCCATCAGTAGCGGCCGTTTTGGCTCTGGGGCCAACGTCCTGACTTTC. This encodes CAISSGRFGSGANVLTF.

This clone showed up just once. J is TRBJ1-2 and V is TRBV4-1; possibly TRBD1 for D (6 bases). Trimming removed 6 bases at V and 6 bases at J, with 17 bases between. Germline CDR1 reads MGHRA; CDR2 reads YSYEKL. CDR3 length: 14 residues. The CDR3 region is CASRLEGGRDGYTF. The DNA for the CDR3 is TGCGCCAGCAGACTTGAAGGGGGGAGGGATGGCTACACCTTC.

The V and J genes are TRBV6-5 and TRBJ1-1, with D perhaps TRBD1 (5 bases). Per the germline V gene, CDR1 is MNHEY and CDR2 is SVGAGI. Trimming removed 6 bases at V and 7 bases at J, with 18 bases between. The CDR3 totals 14 residues. Here the CDR3 reads CASSPIAGQVEAFF. CDR3 nucleotides: TGTGCCAGCAGCCCTATCGCAGGGCAAGTTGAAGCTTTCTTT.

This sequence joins TRBV5-1 and TRBJ2-5; no clear D gene. Germline values: CDR1 SGHRS, CDR2 YFSETQ. The CDR3 spans 15 residues. V shed 0 bases and J shed 5 bases, with 14 bases lying between them. The CDR3 loop is CASSLVGVLSETQYF. CDR3 in DNA: TGCGCCAGCAGCTTGGTTGGGGTTCTGTCGGAGACCCAGTACTTC.

The gene calls are TRBV7-6 and TRBJ2-5, with 8 bases identical to TRBD2. With 2 bases clipped from V and 4 bases from J, the junction kept 9 bases outside the gene matches. This CDR3 has 16 residues. Germline CDR1 reads SGHVS; CDR2 reads FNYEAQ. CDR3 in amino acids: CASSLMSGRGGETQYF. CDR3 coding DNA: TGTGCCAGCAGCTTAATGAGCGGGAGAGGAGGAGAGACCCAGTACTTC.

The chain uses TRBV28 and TRBJ2-2, with no clear D. Trimming shortened V by 3 bases and J by 0 bases, and 8 bases separated the two germline ends. There are 15 residues in the CDR3. The V gene's germline CDR1 is MDHEN and CDR2 SYDVKM. The chain's CDR3 is CASSFHAPNTGELFF. The CDR3 DNA reads as TGTGCCAGCAGTTTCCACGCCCCGAACACCGGGGAGCTGTTTTTT.

Concerning this clone: Other nucleotide sequences in the sample specify the same CDR3. This chain uses TRBV28 with TRBJ2-7; D gene ambiguous. Germline V lookup: CDR1 MDHEN, CDR2 SYDVKM. The CDR3 is 12 residues long. V was trimmed by 4 bases and J by 2 bases, leaving 6 bases between them. CDR3 protein: CASSSLPYEQYF. DNA for the CDR3: TGTGCCAGCAGTTCCCTACCCTACGAGCAGTACTTC.

This chain joins TRBV28 and TRBJ2-5; a weak D match, TRBD1 (6 bases). Germline loops: CDR1 MDHEN, CDR2 SYDVKM. CDR3 length equals 12 residues. Trimming removed 3 bases from V and 4 bases from J, with 6 bases in between. CDR3 coding DNA: TGTGCCAGCAGTTTGGACAGAGAGACCCAGTACTTC. Its protein product is CASSLDRETQYF.

J is TRBJ2-3 and V is TRBV7-9, with 7 bases lining up with TRBD2. V lost 0 bases, J lost 8 bases, and 8 bases stayed unmatched. The germline V gene encodes CDR1 SEHNR and CDR2 FQNEAQ (reference sequence). This CDR3 is 15 amino acids long. DNA for the CDR3: TGTGCCAGCAGCTTAGCGGGAGGGCCGGGGGGTACGCAGTATTTT. It translates to CASSLAGGPGGTQYF.

This rearrangement joins TRBV9 to TRBJ2-1, with TRBD1 matching over 10 bases. The CDR3 extends over 15 amino acids. Per germline, CDR1 SGDLS and CDR2 YYNGEE. V shed 0 bases and J 8 bases; nucleotides not matched to a gene: 5. CDR3 coding DNA: TGTGCCAGCAGCGTAGATGGGACAGGGGTCTATGAGCAGTTCTTC. Translation: CASSVDGTGVYEQFF.